The 27 T cell receptor beta chains given below trace back to one sample, sequenced in a study of T cell clonality in common variable immunodeficiency. These receptors are not linked to any known antigen. Study results and limitations: Fewer deletions and N-nucleotide insertions were reportedly seen in common variable immunodeficiency TCR beta sequences.

Profiling relied on immunoSEQ multiplex PCR, and the TCRdb table lists in-frame clones only, not all of them. Singletons are absent from the sample, which has tens of thousands of clones. The sequencing sample was made of peripheral blood mononuclear cells. These receptors were collected from a human donor with common variable immunodeficiency.

This clone was counted at least ten times. The read finishes 3 residues shy of the CDR3 end, and the germline J gene is used to complete it. The chain uses TRBV5-6 and TRBJ1-2; 12 bases agree with TRBD1. The CDR3 runs to 15 residues. The germline CDR1 and CDR2 sequences are SGHDT and YYEEEE. This chain's CDR3 is CASSLEGTGGEGYTF. The DNA read from the CDR3 is TGTGCCAGCAGCTTGGAGGGGACAGGGGGCGAAGGC.

There are many counts of this clone. The observed sequence ends 3 residues before the CDR3 terminus, with the missing tail filled in from the germline J gene. The chain employs TRBV10-1 and TRBJ2-7; a weak D match, TRBD1 (5 bases). The CDR3 runs to 14 residues. The germline gives CDR1 WNHNN, CDR2 SYGVQD (reference sequence). Deletions cut 0 bases from V and 2 bases from J, with 8 bases between. Partial CDR3 DNA: TGCGCCAGCAGTGAGTCGTACAGGCCCTACGAG. Protein: CASSESYRPYE. The full CDR3 sequence reads CASSESYRPYEQYF.

This clone was seen ten or more times. The read ends 3 residues early relative to the CDR3; the germline J gene fills the gap. This chain links TRBV5-1 with TRBJ2-7, with 7 bases fitting TRBD1. V was pared by 4 bases and J by 5 bases, with 12 bases of the junction left unmatched. From germline, CDR1 is SGHRS and CDR2 YFSETQ. The length of the CDR3 is 15 residues. The DNA read from the CDR3 is TGCGCCAGCAGCGTCCAAGGGGGCGCGTGGAACGAG. As protein: CASSVQGGAWNE. The full CDR3 reads CASSVQGGAWNEQYF.

The table lists this clone with many counts. The read terminates 3 residues before the CDR3 end, so the remaining end is supplied by the germline J gene. This rearrangement joins TRBV20-1 to TRBJ2-1; 11 bases are a match to TRBD1. V shed 3 bases and J 7 bases; nucleotides not matched to a gene: 14. The CDR3 contains 17 residues. The germline gives CDR1 DFQATT, CDR2 SNEGSKA (reference sequence). The CDR3 reads CSARDPRTGGDGNEQFF. CDR3 DNA (partial): TGCAGTGCTAGGGACCCCCGGACAGGGGGCGATGGTAATGAG.

This clone was found many times. The DNA ends 3 residues before the CDR3 does, and the rest of the CDR3 is filled in from the germline J gene. The chain links TRBV11-3 to TRBJ2-1; the D gene is possibly TRBD2 (5 bases). Germline V lookup: CDR1 SGHNT, CDR2 YENEEA. This CDR3 is built from 15 residues. V was pared by 0 bases and J by 1 base, with 7 bases between. The CDR3 loop reads CASSLDGVSYNEQFF. CDR3 DNA (partial): TGTGCCAGCAGCTTAGACGGGGTTTCCTACAATGAG.

This clone was picked up many times. The CDR3 end falls 3 residues outside the read, so it is completed with the germline J gene. The chain uses TRBV7-9 and TRBJ1-1; TRBD1 is a possible D gene (6 bases). Germline lookup yields CDR1 SEHNR and CDR2 FQNEAQ (reference sequence). This CDR3 has 12 amino acids. The ends were cut back, 1 base at V and 7 bases at J, with 7 bases in the middle. CDR3 sequence: CASSLGTDEAFF. CDR3 bases read: TGTGCCAGCAGCTTAGGGACAGATGAA.

This clone came up many times. The sequence runs out 3 residues before the end of the CDR3; the remainder is reconstructed from the germline J gene. The V and J genes are TRBV5-4 and TRBJ2-5; 9 bases agree with TRBD2. The CDR3 is made up of 16 amino acids. Germline V gives CDR1 SGHNT, CDR2 YYREEE (reference sequence). The trim removed 4 bases at V and 1 base at J, leaving 8 bases unmatched. The CDR3 DNA, read in part, is TGTGCCAGCAGCGCGCGGGGGGGGGTAAGCCAAGAGACC. This sequence encodes CASSARGGVSQET. The full CDR3 reads CASSARGGVSQETQYF.

This clone was detected ten times or more. CDR3 region: CASSTGQASDTQYF. The DNA read from the CDR3 is TGTGCCAGTAGTACCGGACAGGCCTCGGATACG. The chain has TRBV19 and TRBJ2-3; the match to TRBD1 covers 7 bases. The read finishes 3 residues shy of the CDR3 end, and the germline J gene is used to complete it. The CDR3 sequence is 14 residues long. CDR1 and CDR2 from the germline V gene are LNHDA and SQIVND (reference sequence). The ends lost 4 bases at V and 6 bases at J; junction bases unmatched: 7.

At least ten counts were recorded for this clone. The sequence runs out 3 residues before the end of the CDR3; the remainder is reconstructed from the germline J gene. The chain is built from TRBV19 and TRBJ2-6; D remains ambiguous. In germline, CDR1 is LNHDA, CDR2 SQIVND (reference sequence). The ends were cut back, 2 bases at V and 0 bases at J, with 5 bases in the middle. CDR3 length equals 15 residues. Incomplete CDR3 DNA: TGTGCCAGTAGTATACCCCGCTCTGGGGCCAACGTC. Amino acid sequence: CASSIPRSGANV. The full CDR3 sequence reads CASSIPRSGANVLTF. The full variable domain, its missing parts supplied by reference TRBV19 and TRBJ2-6, is DGGITQSPKYLFRKEGQNVTLSCEQNLNHDAMYWYRQDPGQGLRLIYYSQIVNDFQKGDIAEGYSVSREKKESFPLTVTSAQKNPTAFYLCASSIPRSGANVLTFGAGSRLTVL.

This clone is categorized as medium-sized (0.01 to 0.1%). The read ends 3 residues shy of where the CDR3 ends; the end is completed using the germline J gene. The genes are TRBV7-2 and TRBJ2-2; 10 nucleotides match TRBD2. Germline V gene sequence: CDR1 SGHTA, CDR2 FQGNSA. This CDR3 comprises 14 residues. With V trimmed by 10 bases and J by 5 bases, 7 bases remained unmatched. The part of the CDR3 DNA that was read is TGTGCCACGGGGGCGACTAGCGGGACCGGGGAG. This encodes CATGATSGTGE. The entire CDR3 sequence reads CATGATSGTGELFF.

The table lists this clone with many counts. The read ends 3 residues shy of where the CDR3 ends; the end is completed using the germline J gene. The chain employs TRBV10-3 and TRBJ2-1; the match to TRBD1 covers 7 bases. J gave up 7 bases and V 2 bases, and 11 bases lay outside the gene matches. The germline CDR1 and CDR2 sequences are ENHRY and SYGVKD. This CDR3 spans 16 amino acids. Here the CDR3 reads CAISEGNRGFRNEQFF. The DNA read from the CDR3 is TGTGCCATCAGTGAGGGGAACAGGGGCTTTAGGAATGAG.

There are many counts of this clone. Read coverage stops 3 residues before the CDR3 terminus; the germline J gene supplies the remainder. The J gene is TRBJ2-1, the V gene TRBV4-1; 16 bases line up with TRBD2. With 3 bases clipped from V and 3 bases from J, the junction kept 5 bases outside the gene matches. CDR1 is MGHRA, CDR2 YSYEKL, per germline. The CDR3 runs to 18 residues. The CDR3 reads CASSQGTSGGAGYNEQFF. CDR3 bases read: TGCGCCAGCAGCCAGGGGACTAGCGGGGGGGCCGGCTACAATGAG.

This clone was seen at least ten times. The CDR3 DNA, read in part, is TGTGCCAGCAGCTCAATGACAGGGTGGCAAGAGACC. Its translation: CASSSMTGWQET. The CDR3 as a whole reads CASSSMTGWQETQYF. The chain couples TRBV7-2 to TRBJ2-5, with 7 bases lining up with TRBD1. The CDR3 goes on 3 residues after the read ends, and that part is filled in from the germline J gene. CDR1 and CDR2 from the germline V gene are SGHTA and FQGNSA. The CDR3 is 15 amino acids. The V and J ends lost 4 bases and 2 bases, in that order; junction bases with no gene match: 7. The complete variable domain, with remaining parts taken from reference TRBV7-2 and TRBJ2-5, reads GAGVSQSPSNKVTEKGKDVELRCDPISGHTALYWYRQSLGQGLEFLIYFQGNSAPDKSGLPSDRFSAERTGGSVSTLTIQRTQQEDSAVYLCASSSMTGWQETQYFGPGTRLLVL.

The table lists this clone with many counts. The read gets to within 3 residues of the CDR3 end, and the germline J gene fills in the rest. This sequence joins TRBV20-1 and TRBJ1-4; TRBD1 might be the D (5 bases). The CDR3 runs 14 residues. Germline V gives CDR1 DFQATT, CDR2 SNEGSKA (reference sequence). V gave up 5 bases and J gave up 7 bases, with 17 bases separating them. The CDR3 spells CSAGGRGRGEKLFF. The CDR3 DNA, read in part, is TGCAGTGCTGGCGGGCGGGGAAGGGGTGAAAAA.

This clone was observed at least ten times. The CDR3 extends 3 residues past the end of the read, so its final part is completed from the germline J gene. V and J are TRBV20-1 and TRBJ2-1; 11 positions match TRBD2. Germline assignment: CDR1 DFQATT and CDR2 SNEGSKA (reference sequence). V dropped 6 bases and J dropped 6; count of bases not matched to a gene: 7. The CDR3 is 14 residues long. The sequenced CDR3 bases are TGCAGTGCCAGGGGGGGACTAGCGGTCAATGAG. This gives the protein CSARGGLAVNE. Given in full, the CDR3 is CSARGGLAVNEQFF.

This clone was counted ten times or more. The read halts 3 residues ahead of the CDR3 end, with the missing end drawn from the germline J gene. The chain recombines TRBV20-1 with TRBJ1-5; tentative D call: TRBD1 (5 bases). Germline V CDR1 and CDR2: DFQATT, SNEGSKA (reference sequence). The ends were cut back, 2 bases at V and 5 bases at J, with 10 bases in the middle. This CDR3 comprises 13 residues. The part of the CDR3 DNA that was read is TGCAGTGCTAGACAACAGGTCTATCAGCCC. Translating it yields CSARQQVYQP. The CDR3 in its entirety is CSARQQVYQPQHF.

This clone has at least ten counts. The CDR3: CASVGVLNSPLHF. CDR3 DNA, as far as it was read: TGTGCCAGCGTCGGGGTCCTTAATTCACCC. This rearrangement joins TRBV2 to TRBJ1-6, with D uncertain. The read stops 3 residues short of the end of the CDR3; the missing end is completed from the germline J gene. The germline V and J ends were trimmed by 8 bases and 6 bases, with 11 bases remaining between them. CDR1 and CDR2 from the germline V gene are SNHLY and FYNNEI. This CDR3 region has 13 residues.

This clone was seen repeatedly, ten times or more. With the read ending 3 residues before the CDR3 end, the germline J gene is used to fill in that end. The V call is TRBV7-9, the J call TRBJ1-2, with 8 positions matching TRBD1. Trimming took 5 bases from V and 4 from J; bases not matched to a gene: 9. The CDR3 is made up of 15 amino acids. From germline, CDR1 is SEHNR and CDR2 FQNEAQ (reference sequence). The CDR3 bases that were read are TGTGCCAGCAGCCTGCTCGGACAGGGAAGCTATGGC. It yields the protein CASSLLGQGSYG. The whole CDR3 protein reads CASSLLGQGSYGYTF.

In this sample, this clone turned up many times. The read halts 3 residues ahead of the CDR3 end, with the missing end drawn from the germline J gene. V and J are TRBV5-1 and TRBJ2-3; TRBD2 is a possible D gene (5 bases). Germline V gene lookup returns CDR1 SGHRS and CDR2 YFSETQ. The CDR3 has 14 amino acids. Trimming stripped 5 bases from V and 0 bases from J, with 10 bases between. The CDR3 bases that were read are TGCGCCAGCAGTAAACTAGTCAGCACAGATACG. This encodes CASSKLVSTDT. The CDR3 in full is CASSKLVSTDTQYF.

This clone came up many times. The read ends 3 residues shy of where the CDR3 ends; the end is completed using the germline J gene. J is TRBJ1-5 and V is TRBV19; a weak D match, TRBD1 (6 bases). The germline V and J ends were trimmed by 7 bases and 2 bases, with 15 bases remaining between them. This CDR3 is built from 15 residues. CDR1 is LNHDA, CDR2 SQIVND, per germline (reference sequence). CDR3 in amino acids: CASKGVRLGNQPQHF. The covered CDR3 bases are TGTGCCAGTAAGGGGGTGCGGTTGGGCAATCAGCCC.

The sample holds many counts of this clone. The observed sequence ends 3 residues before the CDR3 terminus, with the missing tail filled in from the germline J gene. V and J are TRBV6-2 or TRBV6-3 and TRBJ2-5; the D gene is possibly TRBD2 (5 bases). V was cut by 8 bases and J by 7 bases, with 17 bases left in between. CDR1 and CDR2 (germline): MNHEY, SVGEGT. This CDR3 is 13 amino acids long. CDR3 bases read: TGTGCCAGCGGTGGCGCAACTCGGGGGACC. Its translation is CASGGATRGT. The full-length CDR3 reads as CASGGATRGTQYF.

Many counts were recorded for this clone. The read finishes 3 residues shy of the CDR3 end, and the germline J gene is used to complete it. The chain employs TRBV30 and TRBJ2-7; the match to TRBD1 covers 12 bases. J was trimmed by 4 bases and V by 5 bases; bases with no gene match: 6. The CDR3 is 14 residues long. Germline-derived CDR1 and CDR2 are GTSNPN and SVGIG (reference sequence). The covered CDR3 bases are TGTGCCTGGGGACCGGGACAGGGGGCATACGAG. As protein: CAWGPGQGAYE. The entire CDR3 sequence reads CAWGPGQGAYEQYF.

This clone has a handful of counts. The read halts 3 residues ahead of the CDR3 end, with the missing end drawn from the germline J gene. This sequence joins TRBV13 and TRBJ1-6; 7 nucleotides align to TRBD1. The CDR3 sequence is 17 residues long. CDR1 and CDR2 from the germline V gene are PRHDT and FYEKMQ (reference sequence). Unmatched junction bases numbered 13, after V lost 4 bases and J lost 7 bases. The CDR3 sequence: CASSSVKTGTANSPLHF. The covered CDR3 bases are TGTGCCAGCAGCTCCGTGAAAACCGGGACAGCAAATTCACCC.

This clone was found many times. Read data end 3 residues before the CDR3 end; the end is taken from the germline J gene. The gene calls are TRBV20-1 and TRBJ2-1; possible D gene TRBD1, 5 bases. Germline CDR1 DFQATT, CDR2 SNEGSKA (reference sequence). V was shortened by 6 bases and J by 3 bases, with 12 bases between the two germline ends. CDR3 length: 13 amino acids. This chain's CDR3 is CSAEIQDYNEQFF. Partial CDR3 DNA: TGCAGTGCGGAAATACAGGACTACAATGAG.

This clone was recorded many times. Sequencing ends 3 residues short of the CDR3 end; the germline J gene provides the rest. This chain joins TRBV6-2 or TRBV6-3 and TRBJ1-5, with no clear D. V was trimmed by 2 bases and J by 7 bases, leaving 6 bases between them. The germline V gene encodes CDR1 MNHEY and CDR2 SVGEGT. The CDR3 has 12 amino acids. CDR3 DNA, as far as it was read: TGTGCCAGCAGTTACCCGTCCCAGCCC. The encoded protein is CASSYPSQP. The complete CDR3 reads CASSYPSQPQHF.

This clone was recorded many times. The CDR3 end is not reached by the read, which stops 3 residues before it; the germline J gene fills it in. The rearrangement links TRBV30 to TRBJ1-4; 7 bases align to TRBD1. The CDR3 extends over 16 amino acids. Trimming removed 1 base from V and 4 bases from J; junction bases left unmatched: 9. Germline V lookup: CDR1 GTSNPN, CDR2 SVGIG (reference sequence). The DNA read from the CDR3 is TGTGCCTGGAGTGGCCTGGACAGGCAAGATAATGAAAAA. Its protein product is CAWSGLDRQDNEK. The whole CDR3 reads CAWSGLDRQDNEKLFF. The whole variable domain, remainder taken from reference TRBV30 and TRBJ1-4, is SQTIHQWPATLVQPVGSPLSLECTVEGTSNPNLYWYRQAAGRGLQLLFYSVGIGQISSEVPQNLSASRPQDRQFILSSKKLLLSDSGFYLCAWSGLDRQDNEKLFFGSGTQLSVL.

There are many counts of this clone. The read halts 3 residues ahead of the CDR3 end, with the missing end drawn from the germline J gene. The gene calls are TRBV6-2 or TRBV6-3 and TRBJ2-3, with D possibly being TRBD1 (5 bases). Germline CDR1 and CDR2: MNHEY and SVGEGT. CDR3 length equals 15 residues. Trimming cost V 7 bases and J 4 bases, with 18 bases left between them. CDR3 loop: CASNRPTVPPDTQYF. The sequenced CDR3 bases are TGTGCCAGCAACCGACCGACAGTCCCCCCAGATACG.